This paragraph reports one T cell receptor beta chain. Authors' methods: Reference gene primer amplification gave nucleated cell count estimates. Sequencing used immunoSEQ multiplex PCR; TCRdb keeps in-frame clones, though not all of them. The DNA was the basis for D and trimming; V, J and clone size are from that table. The repertoire holds 200,000 to 250,000 clones, with roughly 81% as singletons. The CDR3 has 17 amino acids. V was shortened by 4 bases and J by 1 base, with 18 bases between the two germline ends. Per germline, CDR1 SGHRS and CDR2 YFSETQ. The data derive from a study of blood T cell repertoires in COVID-19. Study-wide background: Sites in the United States, Italy and Spain provided acute and convalescent COVID-19 samples. PBMCs, B-cell-depleted T cells, or T cells were the source of the cDNA or gDNA that made up the material.

The sequenced sample was peripheral blood. This sequence joins TRBV5-1 and TRBJ2-1; D possibly corresponds to TRBD1 (6 bases). The sequence was collected from a man in his fifties with acute or convalescent COVID-19. The CDR3 DNA is TGCGCCAGCAGCGTACAAACAGGGTTATCGTCCTACAATGAGCAGTTCTTC. Translation gives CASSVQTGLSSYNEQFF.